The 10 T cell receptor beta chains reported below all come from one sample, sequenced in a study of blood T cells in healthy people across ages. Primers used in a second PCR of about 7 to 12 cycles were a sample-barcoded 5' primer and a J-beta primer mix. TCRdb called the 5' RACE reads again in MiXCR, with one record for every CDR3 protein. Among about 1.6 million distinct CDR3 sequences listed, around 36% were seen once. Source material: blood. These TCRs come from a woman in her 30s in good health.

The chain recombines TRBV30 with TRBJ1-5; D is possibly TRBD1 (6 bases). There are 14 residues in the CDR3. Between the trimmed V and J ends, which lost 6 bases and 5 bases, there was a span of 17 bases. Germline lookup yields CDR1 GTSNPN and CDR2 SVGIG (reference sequence). CDR3 DNA sequence: TGTGCCTGCGGTACCGGGACATCTCATCAGCCCCAGCATTTT. Its translation is CACGTGTSHQPQHF.

This clonotype was recorded a few times. This chain links TRBV7-9 with TRBJ2-5; possibly TRBD1 or TRBD2 for D (5 bases each). The germline V and J ends were trimmed by 5 bases and 5 bases, with 12 bases remaining between them. CDR1 SEHNR and CDR2 FQNEAQ come from the germline V gene (reference sequence). This CDR3 spans 13 amino acids. The CDR3 spells CASSRPGAETQYF. CDR3 in DNA: TGTGCCAGCAGCCGTCCCGGGGCGGAGACCCAGTACTTC.

The V and J genes are TRBV7-3 and TRBJ2-3; 8 bases map to TRBD1. The J segment lost 6 bases and the V segment lost 0 bases, leaving 5 bases of the junction unmatched. Germline V CDR1 and CDR2: SGHTA, FQGTGA. The length of the CDR3 is 15 residues. CDR3 loop: CASSLTIRGQDTQYF. In DNA, the CDR3 is TGTGCCAGCAGCTTAACAATCAGGGGGCAGGATACGCAGTATTTT.

Comment on this clonotype: The conserved phenylalanine or tryptophan normally closing the CDR3 is absent here, so this likely arose from a read error. The J gene is TRBJ2-3, the V gene TRBV11-2, with TRBD2 matching 10 bases. The CDR3 runs 18 residues. The J segment lost 6 bases and the V segment lost 9 bases, leaving 21 bases of the junction unmatched. Germline-derived CDR1 and CDR2 are SGHAT and FQNNGV. The CDR3 spells CASKNSAEAGGPSDTQYS. The CDR3 nucleotides read TGTGCCAGTAAGAACTCCGCGGAAGCGGGAGGGCCCTCCGATACGCAGTATTCT.

This clonotype occurred a few times. The V call is TRBV12-5, the J call TRBJ2-3, with TRBD2 matching over 9 bases. The CDR3 contains 15 residues. Trimming cost V 7 bases and J 2 bases; bases outside gene matches: 7. Germline-derived CDR1 and CDR2 are LGHNT and FRNRAP. The CDR3 loop reads CASASLAGYTDTQYF. CDR3 DNA: TGTGCTAGTGCCTCACTAGCGGGCTACACAGATACGCAGTATTTT.

With respect to this clonotype: A much larger clone is a single base away; this may be a read error. The chain has TRBV15 and TRBJ2-5; no definite D call. The CDR3 contains 13 residues. The germline V gene has CDR1 LNHNV and CDR2 YYDKDF (reference sequence). The V end lost 0 bases, the J end lost 2 bases, and 4 bases lay between the germline ends. The CDR3 coding sequence is TGTGCCACCAGCAGAGAAGGTCAAGAGACCCAGTACTTC. This translates into CATSREGQETQYF.

The J gene is TRBJ2-1, the V gene TRBV28; D might be TRBD2 (5 bases). Trimming left V 2 bases short and J 9 bases short, with 8 bases between. CDR3 size: 12 residues. CDR1 is MDHEN and CDR2 is SYDVKM in the germline V gene. The CDR3 sequence is CASSLGLIEQFF. CDR3 nucleotide sequence: TGTGCCAGCAGTTTAGGACTCATTGAGCAGTTCTTC.

On this clonotype: At one end the junction does not follow the germline gene, possibly because of a read error. V gene TRBV15 combines with J gene TRBJ2-5, with D uncertain. This CDR3 region has 14 residues. From germline, CDR1 is LNHNV and CDR2 YYDKDF (reference sequence). The CDR3: CAASRVTFQETQYF. The CDR3 bases are TGTGCCGCCAGCAGAGTTACTTTCCAAGAGACCCAGTACTTC.

The chain has TRBV9 and TRBJ2-2; 10 nucleotides align to TRBD2. Looked up from germline, CDR1 is SGDLS and CDR2 is YYNGEE. The junction had 5 bases not matched to a gene; V was cut back by 3 bases and J by 3 bases. The CDR3 covers 16 residues. The CDR3 region is CASSARTSGYTGELFF. In DNA form, the CDR3 reads TGTGCCAGCAGCGCCAGGACTAGCGGATACACCGGGGAGCTGTTTTTT.

In this sample, this clonotype turned up a few times. This CDR3 is CASTIGGTANYGYTF. The CDR3 DNA reads as TGTGCCAGCACCATTGGGGGGACAGCTAACTATGGCTACACCTTC. The chain links TRBV9 to TRBJ1-2, with TRBD1 matching 7 bases. The junction had 8 bases not matched to a gene; V was cut back by 6 bases and J by 0 bases. The CDR3 runs to 15 residues. Germline CDR1 SGDLS, CDR2 YYNGEE.